The 20 T cell receptor beta chains reported below all come from one sample, sequenced in a study of PD-1 blockade in classical Hodgkin lymphoma. Profiling relied on immunoSEQ multiplex PCR, and the TCRdb table lists in-frame clones only, not all of them. Here the sample spans 50,000 to 65,000 clones, nearly 90% being singletons. Described time point: cycle 4 day 1 (C4D1), after less than 7 weeks of nivolumab. Every patient had relapsed following autologous stem cell transplantation, and cohorts differed in brentuximab vedotin exposure. The input for sequencing was peripheral blood mononuclear cells (PBMCs), taken before the fourth cycle of nivolumab. Source of these receptors: a human donor with classical Hodgkin lymphoma.

The chain carries TRBV5-1 and TRBJ1-6; 7 bases fit TRBD1. The ends lost 7 bases at V and 7 bases at J; junction bases unmatched: 2. The CDR3 runs 12 residues. Germline CDR1 and CDR2: SGHRS and YFSETQ. The CDR3 spells CASGTDNSPLHF. The DNA of the CDR3 is TGCGCCAGCGGGACAGACAATTCACCCCTCCACTTT.

This sequence joins TRBV10-3 and TRBJ2-7, with D tentatively TRBD1 (5 bases). Germline CDR1 ENHRY, CDR2 SYGVKD. V lost 4 bases and J 3 bases, leaving 10 bases between the germline ends. The CDR3 totals 13 residues. CDR3 residues: CAISAVRDYEQYF. For the CDR3, the DNA is TGTGCCATCAGTGCGGTCAGGGACTACGAGCAGTACTTC.

V is TRBV19 and J is TRBJ1-1; maybe TRBD1 (5 bases). In germline, CDR1 is LNHDA, CDR2 SQIVND (reference sequence). The CDR3 extends over 15 amino acids. The V end lost 3 bases, the J end lost 3 bases, and 14 bases lay between the germline ends. The CDR3 DNA reads as TGTGCCAGTAGTATCATGTGGGGGTGGGACACTGAAGCTTTCTTT. It encodes CASSIMWGWDTEAFF.

The chain recombines TRBV5-6 with TRBJ2-7; maybe TRBD2 (5 bases). Trimming removed 0 bases from V and 5 bases from J, with 9 bases in between. Germline values: CDR1 SGHDT, CDR2 YYEEEE. CDR3 size: 13 residues. The CDR3 loop reads CASSLAGVNEQYF. The CDR3 region has the DNA TGTGCCAGCAGCTTGGCCGGGGTAAACGAGCAGTACTTC.

The chain is built from TRBV7-9 and TRBJ1-3; weak D call: TRBD1 (6 bases). The CDR3 loop spans 14 amino acids. The V gene lost 6 bases and the J gene lost 0 bases, with 9 bases spanning the gap. Germline CDR1 SEHNR, CDR2 FQNEAQ (reference sequence). The CDR3 region is CASRRTASGNTIYF. In DNA, the CDR3 is TGTGCCAGCAGACGGACAGCCTCTGGAAACACCATATATTTT.

The V gene is TRBV5-1, the J gene TRBJ2-1; perhaps TRBD2 as D (6 bases). V was cut by 4 bases and J by 10 bases, with 21 bases left in between. CDR3 length equals 15 residues. CDR1 SGHRS and CDR2 YFSETQ come from the germline V gene. The CDR3 DNA is TGCGCCAGCAGCATCTTAGCTGGAGCTCGGGGGGAGCAGTTCTTC. Residues: CASSILAGARGEQFF.

In this sample, this clone turned up once. The chain combines TRBV25-1 with TRBJ1-1; maybe TRBD1 (6 bases). V lost 4 bases, J lost 8 bases, and 11 bases lay in between. Germline V lookup: CDR1 MGHDK, CDR2 SYGVNS. The CDR3 consists of 12 residues. CDR3 nucleotide sequence: TGTGCCAGCAGTGTTGGACAGCAGGAAGCTTTCTTT. Translating gives CASSVGQQEAFF.

The V call is TRBV28, the J call TRBJ1-5; tentatively, D is TRBD1 (5 bases). Per the germline V gene, CDR1 is MDHEN and CDR2 is SYDVKM. The CDR3 spans 15 residues. Deletions cut 7 bases from V and 7 bases from J, with 20 bases between. The CDR3 coding sequence is TGTGCCAGCACCATTGGGACGAGCGGAATCCAGCCCCAGCATTTT. Translation gives CASTIGTSGIQPQHF.

The chain is built from TRBV11-2 and TRBJ2-1; D remains unclear. V was cut by 3 bases and J by 3 bases, with 6 bases left in between. This CDR3 region has 13 residues. Germline CDR1 reads SGHAT; CDR2 reads FQNNGV. The DNA of the CDR3 is TGTGCCAGCAGCTTTTATTTCTACAATGAGCAGTTCTTC. It yields the protein CASSFYFYNEQFF.

The rearrangement links TRBV28 to TRBJ2-5; 9 positions match TRBD2. The CDR3 totals 15 residues. Per the germline V gene, CDR1 is MDHEN and CDR2 is SYDVKM. V shed 4 bases, J shed 3 bases, and the junction held 6 bases outside the gene matches. The CDR3 nucleotides are TGTGCCAGCAGTTCTCCGGGACTAGCCGAAGAGACCCAGTACTTC. This sequence encodes CASSSPGLAEETQYF.

The V gene is TRBV5-4, the J gene TRBJ2-3, with a weak D call TRBD2 (6 bases). The CDR3 loop spans 14 amino acids. Germline V gene sequence: CDR1 SGHNT, CDR2 YYREEE (reference sequence). Trimming pared 4 bases from V and 5 bases from J, leaving 14 bases between. The CDR3 bases are TGTGCCAGCAGCAGGGACGCCGGGGGAGATACGCAGTATTTT. Protein: CASSRDAGGDTQYF.

J is TRBJ1-3 and V is TRBV2; weak D call: TRBD1 (6 bases). Germline V CDR1 and CDR2: SNHLY, FYNNEI. The V end lost 6 bases, the J end lost 0 bases, and 15 bases lay between the germline ends. The CDR3 is 16 residues long. The CDR3 here is CASRAPTGLSGNTIYF. The CDR3, as DNA: TGTGCCAGCAGGGCCCCGACAGGTCTCTCTGGAAACACCATATATTTT.

This sequence joins TRBV5-1 and TRBJ2-3, with D unresolved. V was cut by 2 bases and J by 6 bases, with 16 bases left in between. Germline assignment: CDR1 SGHRS and CDR2 YFSETQ. The CDR3 contains 15 residues. This chain's CDR3 is CASSLTPTEADTQYF. In nucleotides, the CDR3 is TGCGCCAGCAGCTTAACTCCCACAGAGGCCGATACGCAGTATTTT. Based on the CDR3 plus reference TRBV5-1 and TRBJ2-3, the full variable domain is KAGVTQTPRYLIKTRGQQVTLSCSPISGHRSVSWYQQTPGQGLQFLFEYFSETQRNKGNFPGRFSGRQFSNSRSEMNVSTLELGDSALYLCASSLTPTEADTQYFGPGTRLTVL.

The gene calls are TRBV15 and TRBJ2-1, with a weak D call TRBD1 (6 bases). From germline, CDR1 is LNHNV and CDR2 YYDKDF (reference sequence). The CDR3 consists of 15 residues. Trimming removed 0 bases from V and 7 bases from J, with 13 bases in between. CDR3: CATSRDWGTNNEQFF. In DNA, the CDR3 is TGTGCCACCAGCAGAGATTGGGGGACAAATAATGAGCAGTTCTTC.

With regard to this clone: Other DNA variants within this sample encode the same CDR3. The chain has TRBV5-1 and TRBJ1-6, with 7 bases identical to TRBD1. From germline, CDR1 is SGHRS and CDR2 YFSETQ. V dropped 5 bases and J dropped 7; count of bases not matched to a gene: 6. This CDR3 contains 14 residues. As DNA, the CDR3 is TGCGCCAGCAGTCGGGACAGTGAGAATTCACCCCTCCACTTT. Translation: CASSRDSENSPLHF. Based on the CDR3 plus reference TRBV5-1 and TRBJ1-6, the full variable domain is KAGVTQTPRYLIKTRGQQVTLSCSPISGHRSVSWYQQTPGQGLQFLFEYFSETQRNKGNFPGRFSGRQFSNSRSEMNVSTLELGDSALYLCASSRDSENSPLHFGNGTRLTVT.

V is TRBV27 and J is TRBJ2-5, with D possibly being TRBD1 (5 bases). Matching the DNA end better, TRBJ2-7 makes the J call doubtful. The CDR3 totals 14 residues. Germline V lookup: CDR1 MNHEY, CDR2 SMNVEV (reference sequence). This CDR3 reads CASSFVDSIYEQYF. CDR3 coding DNA: TGTGCCAGCAGTTTCGTAGACAGTATCTACGAGCAGTACTTC.

The chain has TRBV28 and TRBJ1-2; TRBD1 agrees at 9 bases. The CDR3 consists of 14 residues. Trimming cost V 8 bases and J 4 bases; bases outside gene matches: 8. Germline assignment: CDR1 MDHEN and CDR2 SYDVKM. The DNA for the CDR3 is TGTGCCAGCCGAATTGGACAGGGGACCTATGGCTACACCTTC. Residues: CASRIGQGTYGYTF.

The gene calls are TRBV5-1 and TRBJ1-1, with D possibly being TRBD1 (6 bases). Germline V CDR1 and CDR2: SGHRS, YFSETQ. The CDR3 contains 13 residues. Trimming took 3 bases from V and 4 from J, leaving 10 bases between them. Here the CDR3 reads CASSYTGSTEAFF. The CDR3 DNA reads as TGCGCCAGCAGCTACACAGGGAGCACTGAAGCTTTCTTT.

The rearrangement links TRBV6-5 to TRBJ1-2; D might be TRBD1 (5 bases). V dropped 7 bases and J dropped 5 bases, with 17 bases sitting between them. The germline gives CDR1 MNHEY, CDR2 SVGAGI. CDR3 length: 14 residues. The CDR3 loop is CASTITVGEYGYTF. The CDR3 nucleotides read TGTGCCAGCACCATTACCGTAGGGGAATATGGCTACACCTTC.

This clone was observed a handful of times. The chain is built from TRBV6-6 and TRBJ2-7, with a tentative D call TRBD1 (5 bases). The CDR3 sequence is 13 residues long. Trimming took 5 bases from V and 3 from J, leaving 11 bases between them. Germline V gene lookup returns CDR1 MNHNY and CDR2 SVGAGI (reference sequence). In DNA form, the CDR3 reads TGTGCCAGCAGTCCTACAGGTTACTACGAGCAGTACTTC. Encoded protein: CASSPTGYYEQYF.